This T cell receptor (beta chain) was sequenced for a study of T cells of healthy individuals. This clonotype came up many times. CDR1 and CDR2 from the germline V gene are LGHDT and YNNKEL (reference sequence). Trimming left V 2 bases short and J 6 bases short, with 13 bases between. This CDR3 is built from 14 residues. TCRdb redid the calling of the 5' RACE reads with MiXCR, one entry per CDR3 protein. The table has 95,000 to 100,000 distinct CDR3 sequences, approximately 16% seen once. This TCR was sampled from a human donor in good health. This chain joins TRBV3-1 and TRBJ1-1; D call uncertain. CDR3 sequence (DNA): TGTGCCAGCAGCCAACATGCCACGGATGCTGAAGCTTTCTTT. It encodes CASSQHATDAEAFF.